Following are 21 T cell receptor beta chains from one sample sequenced in a study of PD-L1 blockade in urothelial cancer (TCRdb year 2017). The library was prepared using the immunoSEQ multiplex PCR assay. Here the immuneACCESS table is served through TCRdb, limited to in-frame sequences with V and J called. Missing clones are a known gap in these copies; in checked studies unresolved V genes cover under half, and the rest lacks a known reason. Across this sample there are approximately 52,000 clones, with approximately 83% seen only once. Together, the top ten hold approximately 14% of the sample. The time point tag for this specimen amounts to: pretreatment peripheral blood. This specimen consisted of PBMCs, obtained around atezolizumab (anti-PD-L1) treatment. These receptors all come from a man between 65 and 85 years old with urothelial cancer.

V usage is TRBV5-1 and J usage is TRBJ1-1; 8 bases match TRBD1. This CDR3 comprises 16 residues. Losses at the gene ends were 4 bases for V and 4 bases for J; bases not matched to a gene: 12. Germline V CDR1 and CDR2: SGHRS, YFSETQ. CDR3 bases: TGCGCCAGCAGCGCTGACCCAGACAGGGGAACCACTGAAGCTTTCTTT. It is translated as CASSADPDRGTTEAFF.

The J gene is TRBJ2-6, the V gene TRBV18, with D maybe TRBD2 (5 bases). The CDR3 spans 18 residues. From germline, CDR1 is KGHSH and CDR2 LQKENI. V lost 5 bases to trimming and J lost 5 bases, with 22 bases between them. The CDR3 region is CASSAKTDLQSRANVLTF. Here the CDR3 DNA reads TGTGCCAGCTCAGCAAAGACGGACTTACAAAGTCGGGCCAACGTCCTGACTTTC.

This clone occurred a few times. The chain uses TRBV28 and TRBJ1-2, with 8 positions matching TRBD1. With V trimmed by 4 bases and J by 5 bases, 18 bases remained unmatched. The V gene's germline CDR1 is MDHEN and CDR2 SYDVKM. This CDR3 comprises 18 residues. Here the CDR3 DNA reads TGTGCCAGCAGTTCCCAGCTGCCAGGGGGCAACGGAGGGTATGGCTACACCTTC. Its translation: CASSSQLPGGNGGYGYTF.

This clone was seen a handful of times. The same CDR3 arises from other DNA sequences in this sample as well. This chain joins TRBV11-2 and TRBJ2-2; D unresolved. The germline CDR1 and CDR2 sequences are SGHAT and FQNNGV. Trimming cost V 5 bases and J 1 base, with 8 bases left between them. This CDR3 is built from 14 residues. The CDR3 is CASSRRGNTGELFF. The CDR3 region has the DNA TGTGCCAGCAGCAGGAGAGGGAACACCGGGGAGCTGTTTTTT. The complete variable domain, with remaining parts taken from reference TRBV11-2 and TRBJ2-2, reads EAGVAQSPRYKIIEKRQSVAFWCNPISGHATLYWYQQILGQGPKLLIQFQNNGVVDDSQLPKDRFSAERLKGVDSTLKIQPAKLEDSAVYLCASSRRGNTGELFFGEGSRLTVL.

The chain uses TRBV7-2 and TRBJ1-2; 7 nucleotides agree with TRBD1. The CDR3 contains 14 residues. Trimming cost V 1 base and J 5 bases; bases outside gene matches: 4. Germline V CDR1 and CDR2: SGHTA, FQGNSA. The CDR3 DNA sequence: TGTGCCAGCAGCTTAGGGGACAGCAAATATGGCTACACCTTC. It specifies CASSLGDSKYGYTF.

V gene TRBV9 combines with J gene TRBJ2-2, with D perhaps TRBD1 (8 bases). Germline CDR1 is SGDLS and CDR2 is YYNGEE. Trimming took off 4 bases at V and 7 bases at J, with 20 bases between the two ends. The CDR3 has 16 residues. The CDR3 nucleotides are TGTGCCAGCAGCTCGCAACAGGGGGGGTACGGCGGGGAGCTGTTTTTT. Its translation is CASSSQQGGYGGELFF. Together with reference TRBV9 and TRBJ2-2, the CDR3 gives the full variable domain: DSGVTQTPKHLITATGQRVTLRCSPRSGDLSVYWYQQSLDQGLQFLIQYYNGEERAKGNILERFSAQQFPDLHSELNLSSLELGDSALYFCASSSQQGGYGGELFFGEGSRLTVL.

The sample holds a few counts of this clone. This chain connects TRBV5-1 to TRBJ2-2, with TRBD1 identical over 7 bases. The CDR3 spans 16 residues. J lost 1 base, V lost 3 bases, and 6 bases had no gene match. CDR1 SGHRS and CDR2 YFSETQ come from the germline V gene. In nucleotides, the CDR3 is TGCGCCAGCAGCTCGCAAGGGACAGTGAACACCGGGGAGCTGTTTTTT. This encodes CASSSQGTVNTGELFF. The full variable domain, rest sourced from reference TRBV5-1 and TRBJ2-2, is KAGVTQTPRYLIKTRGQQVTLSCSPISGHRSVSWYQQTPGQGLQFLFEYFSETQRNKGNFPGRFSGRQFSNSRSEMNVSTLELGDSALYLCASSSQGTVNTGELFFGEGSRLTVL.

CDR3 protein: CASFSADTQYF. The CDR3 nucleotides read TGTGCCAGCTTTAGCGCGGATACGCAGTATTTT. This chain uses TRBV19 with TRBJ2-3; the D gene is possibly TRBD2 (5 bases). The CDR3 has 11 residues. The V and J ends lost 9 bases and 6 bases respectively, with 10 bases between them. Germline V gives CDR1 LNHDA, CDR2 SQIVND (reference sequence). The whole variable domain, filled in from reference TRBV19 and TRBJ2-3, reads DGGITQSPKYLFRKEGQNVTLSCEQNLNHDAMYWYRQDPGQGLRLIYYSQIVNDFQKGDIAEGYSVSREKKESFPLTVTSAQKNPTAFYLCASFSADTQYFGPGTRLTVL.

The chain links TRBV2 to TRBJ2-5; TRBD2 aligns across 7 bases. V trimming: 1 base; J trimming: 5 bases; junction bases outside the gene matches: 7. Germline CDR1 reads SNHLY; CDR2 reads FYNNEI. The CDR3 length is 15 residues. The CDR3 sequence: CASSEGSAGVETQYF. CDR3 nucleotide sequence: TGTGCCAGCAGTGAAGGGTCGGCGGGAGTGGAGACCCAGTACTTC. Full variable domain (remainder filled in from reference TRBV2 and TRBJ2-5): EPEVTQTPSHQVTQMGQEVILRCVPISNHLYFYWYRQILGQKVEFLVSFYNNEISEKSEIFDDQFSVERPDGSNFTLKIRSTKLEDSAMYFCASSEGSAGVETQYFGPGTRLLVL.

The chain has TRBV7-2 and TRBJ2-1; D possibly corresponds to TRBD1 (6 bases). Deletions cut 4 bases from V and 3 bases from J, with 7 bases between. The CDR3 covers 13 residues. The germline V gene has CDR1 SGHTA and CDR2 FQGNSA. The CDR3 region has the DNA TGTGCCAGCAGCTGGACAGACTACAATGAGCAGTTCTTC. Translating gives CASSWTDYNEQFF.

In DNA, the CDR3 is TGTGCCAGCAGCTTAGGAGACGGAGGGCTCTACGAGCAGTACTTC. Translating gives CASSLGDGGLYEQYF. The gene calls are TRBV7-2 and TRBJ2-7, with a tentative D call TRBD2 (6 bases). The CDR3 is made up of 15 amino acids. Trimming shortened V by 1 base and J by 3 bases, and 13 bases separated the two germline ends. Germline CDR1 is SGHTA and CDR2 is FQGNSA.

The chain uses TRBV11-2 and TRBJ2-1, with TRBD2 matching 7 bases. This CDR3 is 17 amino acids long. J gave up 0 bases and V 7 bases, and 12 bases lay outside the gene matches. Germline assignment: CDR1 SGHAT and CDR2 FQNNGV. The CDR3 DNA follows: TGTGCCAGCAACGGGGGGACGAGCCGCAGCTCCTACAATGAGCAGTTCTTC. This encodes CASNGGTSRSSYNEQFF.

This chain connects TRBV6-5 to TRBJ1-4, with D maybe TRBD1 (6 bases). In germline, CDR1 is MNHEY, CDR2 SVGAGI. V gave up 2 bases and J gave up 3 bases, with 13 bases separating them. This CDR3 region has 16 residues. This CDR3 is CASSYAPGASNEKLFF. The CDR3 coding sequence is TGTGCCAGCAGTTACGCTCCAGGGGCTTCTAATGAAAAACTGTTTTTT.

This clone has just a few counts. J is TRBJ2-5 and V is TRBV9; TRBD2 matches 7 bases. V shed 0 bases and J 4 bases; nucleotides not matched to a gene: 6. The CDR3 spans 15 residues. CDR1 is SGDLS, CDR2 YYNGEE, per germline. The CDR3 here is CASSVDTAGRETQYF. The CDR3 region has the DNA TGTGCCAGCAGCGTAGATACAGCGGGAAGAGAGACCCAGTACTTC.

This clone was found once. The chain carries TRBV18 and TRBJ2-1; TRBD2 matches at 12 bases. This CDR3 region has 17 residues. The V gene end was trimmed by 3 bases and the J gene end by 3 bases; junction bases not matched to a gene: 6. CDR1 is KGHSH and CDR2 is LQKENI in the germline V gene. This CDR3 is CASSPGLAGPLYNEQFF. The CDR3 DNA reads TGTGCCAGCTCACCCGGACTAGCGGGGCCCCTCTACAATGAGCAGTTCTTC. Using reference TRBV18 and TRBJ2-1 for the parts outside the CDR3, the full variable domain is NAGVMQNPRHLVRRRGQEARLRCSPMKGHSHVYWYRQLPEEGLKFMVYLQKENIIDESGMPKERFSAEFPKEGPSILRIQQVVRGDSAAYFCASSPGLAGPLYNEQFFGPGTRLTVL.

J is TRBJ2-1 and V is TRBV30, with 11 bases matching TRBD2. The CDR3 sequence is 16 residues long. Germline CDR1 is GTSNPN and CDR2 is SVGIG (reference sequence). After removal of 1 base from V and 5 bases from J, the junction contained 7 bases not matched to a gene. CDR3 region: CAWSGDPGLADNEQFF. The CDR3 DNA is TGTGCCTGGAGTGGTGATCCGGGACTAGCGGACAATGAGCAGTTCTTC.

The rearrangement uses TRBV10-3 and TRBJ2-7, with 7 bases identical to TRBD1. The V segment lost 6 bases and the J segment 2 bases; nucleotides outside the gene matches: 4. The CDR3 is made up of 13 amino acids. The V gene's germline CDR1 is ENHRY and CDR2 SYGVKD. The CDR3 sequence is CAISETGTYEQYF. CDR3 bases: TGTGCCATCAGCGAGACAGGGACCTACGAGCAGTACTTC.

This chain connects TRBV28 to TRBJ1-1; 8 nucleotides align to TRBD1. Per the germline V gene, CDR1 is MDHEN and CDR2 is SYDVKM. The length of the CDR3 is 15 residues. V dropped 8 bases and J dropped 4; count of bases not matched to a gene: 12. The CDR3 bases are TGTGCCAGCTTCCGGAAATTGACAGGGGCCACTGAAGCTTTCTTT. Its translation is CASFRKLTGATEAFF.

The V call is TRBV7-9, the J call TRBJ1-1; weak D call: TRBD1 (6 bases). CDR1 and CDR2 (germline): SEHNR, FQNEAQ (reference sequence). The V and J ends lost 5 bases and 4 bases respectively, with 14 bases between them. The CDR3 extends over 14 amino acids. The CDR3 DNA reads TGTGCCAGCAGCCCACAGGGCCGGGTCACTGAAGCTTTCTTT. Translation: CASSPQGRVTEAFF. The full variable domain, in which reference TRBV7-9 and TRBJ1-1 provide the parts outside the CDR3, is DTGVSQNPRHKITKRGQNVTFRCDPISEHNRLYWYRQTLGQGPEFLTYFQNEAQLEKSRLLSDRFSAERPKGSFSTLEIQRTEQGDSAMYLCASSPQGRVTEAFFGQGTRLTVV.

This clone was counted once. The chain combines TRBV4-1 with TRBJ2-3; TRBD2 aligns across 12 bases. CDR1 and CDR2 (germline): MGHRA, YSYEKL. V was pared by 1 base and J by 14 bases, with 13 bases of the junction left unmatched. This CDR3 contains 16 residues. The CDR3 loop reads CASSQGLAGEGRYAYF. As DNA, the CDR3 is TGCGCCAGCAGCCAAGGACTAGCGGGAGAGGGCAGATACGCGTATTTT.

This rearrangement joins TRBV7-2 to TRBJ2-1, with a weak D call TRBD2 (5 bases). V gave up 2 bases and J gave up 2 bases, with 10 bases separating them. In germline, CDR1 is SGHTA, CDR2 FQGNSA. The CDR3 spans 15 residues. CDR3 in amino acids: CASSLSRGPYNEQFF. The CDR3 nucleotides are TGTGCCAGCAGCTTATCACGCGGGCCCTACAATGAGCAGTTCTTC. The entire variable domain, with the rest obtained from reference TRBV7-2 and TRBJ2-1, is as follows: GAGVSQSPSNKVTEKGKDVELRCDPISGHTALYWYRQSLGQGLEFLIYFQGNSAPDKSGLPSDRFSAERTGGSVSTLTIQRTQQEDSAVYLCASSLSRGPYNEQFFGPGTRLTVL.